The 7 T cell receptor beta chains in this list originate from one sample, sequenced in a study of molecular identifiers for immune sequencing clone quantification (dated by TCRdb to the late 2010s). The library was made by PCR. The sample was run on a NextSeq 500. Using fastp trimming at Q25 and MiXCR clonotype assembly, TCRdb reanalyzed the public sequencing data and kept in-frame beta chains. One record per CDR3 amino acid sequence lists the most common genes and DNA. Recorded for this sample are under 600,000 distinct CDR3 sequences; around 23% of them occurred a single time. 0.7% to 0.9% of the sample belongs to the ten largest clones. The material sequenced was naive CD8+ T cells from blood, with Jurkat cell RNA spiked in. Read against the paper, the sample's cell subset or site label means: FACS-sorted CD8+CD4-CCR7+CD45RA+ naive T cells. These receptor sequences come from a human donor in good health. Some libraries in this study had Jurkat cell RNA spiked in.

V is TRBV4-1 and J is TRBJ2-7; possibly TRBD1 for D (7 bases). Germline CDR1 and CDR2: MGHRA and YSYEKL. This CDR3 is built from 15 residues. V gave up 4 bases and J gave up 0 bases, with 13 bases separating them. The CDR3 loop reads CASSPRGATSYEQYF. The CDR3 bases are TGCGCCAGCAGCCCCAGGGGGGCGACCTCCTACGAGCAGTACTTC.

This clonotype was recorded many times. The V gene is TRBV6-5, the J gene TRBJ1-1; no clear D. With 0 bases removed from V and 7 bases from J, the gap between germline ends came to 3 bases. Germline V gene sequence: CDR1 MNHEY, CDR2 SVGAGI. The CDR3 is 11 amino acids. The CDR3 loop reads CASSYSDEAFF. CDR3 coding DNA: TGTGCCAGCAGTTACTCGGATGAAGCTTTCTTT.

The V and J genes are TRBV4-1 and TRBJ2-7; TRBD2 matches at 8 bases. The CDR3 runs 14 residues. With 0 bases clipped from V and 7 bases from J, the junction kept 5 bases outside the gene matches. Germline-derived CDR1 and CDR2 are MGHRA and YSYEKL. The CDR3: CASSQERGAWEQYF. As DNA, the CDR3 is TGCGCCAGCAGCCAAGAGCGGGGGGCTTGGGAGCAGTACTTC.

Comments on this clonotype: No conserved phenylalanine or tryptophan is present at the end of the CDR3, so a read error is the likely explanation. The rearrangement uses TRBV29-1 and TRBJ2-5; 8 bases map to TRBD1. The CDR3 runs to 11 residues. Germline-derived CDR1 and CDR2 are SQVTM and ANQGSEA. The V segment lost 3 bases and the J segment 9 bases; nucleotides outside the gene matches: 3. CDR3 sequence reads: CSVDAGGPQYV. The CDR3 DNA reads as TGCAGCGTTGACGCAGGGGGCCCCCAGTACGTC.

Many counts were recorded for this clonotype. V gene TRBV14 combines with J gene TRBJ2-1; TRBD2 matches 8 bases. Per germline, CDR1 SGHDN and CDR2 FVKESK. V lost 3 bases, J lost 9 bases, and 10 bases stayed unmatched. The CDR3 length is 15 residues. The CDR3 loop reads CASSQAGGFLGEQFF. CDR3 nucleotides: TGTGCCAGCAGCCAGGCGGGAGGATTCTTGGGTGAGCAGTTCTTC.

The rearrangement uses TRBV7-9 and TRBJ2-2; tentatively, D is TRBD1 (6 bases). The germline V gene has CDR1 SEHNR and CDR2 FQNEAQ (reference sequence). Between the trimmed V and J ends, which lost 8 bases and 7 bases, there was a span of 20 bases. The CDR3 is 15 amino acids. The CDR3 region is CASVQGPASGGELFF. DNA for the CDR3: TGTGCCAGCGTTCAGGGGCCCGCCTCGGGCGGGGAGCTGTTTTTT.

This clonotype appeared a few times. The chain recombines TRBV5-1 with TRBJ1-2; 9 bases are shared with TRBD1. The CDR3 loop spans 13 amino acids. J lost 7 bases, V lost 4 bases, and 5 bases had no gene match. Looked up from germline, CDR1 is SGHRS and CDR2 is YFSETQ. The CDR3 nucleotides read TGCGCCAGCAGCCCCTGGGGACAGGGTGGCTACACCTTC. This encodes CASSPWGQGGYTF.